This passage covers 7 T cell receptor beta chains from one sample sequenced in a study of shared clonotypes between healthy human individuals. The method was immunoSEQ multiplex PCR; TCRdb's version includes in-frame clones alone and lacks a portion of them. The data show approximately 340,000 clones, with roughly 70% seen just once and over 9% held by the top ten. The sample taken for sequencing was memory CD4+ T cells sorted from blood. The subset was: CD45RA-negative fraction. The receptors derive from a man aged 30-40 years in good health.

The chain combines TRBV7-9 with TRBJ2-1; tentatively, D is TRBD2 (6 bases). V lost 5 bases and J 3 bases, leaving 14 bases between the germline ends. This CDR3 is 15 amino acids long. Germline CDR1 SEHNR, CDR2 FQNEAQ (reference sequence). CDR3 amino acids: CASSKPGVYYNEQFF. CDR3 bases: TGTGCCAGCAGCAAACCGGGGGTCTACTACAATGAGCAGTTCTTC.

The chain carries TRBV10-3 and TRBJ2-2; 8 bases agree with TRBD2. CDR3 length: 14 residues. Germline CDR1 ENHRY, CDR2 SYGVKD. V shed 7 bases and J 7 bases; nucleotides not matched to a gene: 8. The CDR3 DNA reads TGTGCCATCAACGCGGGAGGAGATGGCGGGGAGCTGTTTTTT. Amino acid sequence: CAINAGGDGGELFF.

The chain employs TRBV10-3 and TRBJ2-5; 7 bases are a match to TRBD1. CDR1 is ENHRY and CDR2 is SYGVKD in the germline V gene. V gave up 6 bases and J gave up 0 bases; unmatched junction bases: 4. This CDR3 has 14 amino acids. The CDR3 region is CAIRMGQNQETQYF. In nucleotides, the CDR3 is TGTGCCATCAGGATGGGACAGAACCAAGAGACCCAGTACTTC.

The rearrangement uses TRBV2 and TRBJ1-5, with 7 bases aligning to TRBD1. V gave up 2 bases and J gave up 5 bases; unmatched junction bases: 0. This CDR3 is built from 13 residues. Germline values: CDR1 SNHLY, CDR2 FYNNEI. The CDR3 loop is CASSERGHQPQHF. In nucleotides, the CDR3 is TGTGCCAGCAGTGAAAGGGGGCATCAGCCCCAGCATTTT.

The chain has TRBV5-6 and TRBJ2-3; D is uncertain. Germline V lookup: CDR1 SGHDT, CDR2 YYEEEE. V lost 4 bases and J 0 bases, leaving 12 bases between the germline ends. CDR3 length: 15 amino acids. CDR3 amino acids: CASSLTESSTDTQYF. For the CDR3, the DNA is TGTGCCAGCAGCCTGACGGAATCTAGCACAGATACGCAGTATTTT.

The rearrangement links TRBV6-6 to TRBJ2-5; a weak D match, TRBD2 (6 bases). From germline, CDR1 is MNHNY and CDR2 SVGAGI (reference sequence). V gave up 0 bases and J gave up 2 bases, with 10 bases separating them. The CDR3 totals 15 residues. The CDR3 nucleotides read TGTGCCAGCAGTTACTCGAGGACTAAGCAAGAGACCCAGTACTTC. Its protein product is CASSYSRTKQETQYF.

The chain recombines TRBV6-5 with TRBJ2-7, with 10 bases identical to TRBD1. In germline, CDR1 is MNHEY, CDR2 SVGAGI. This CDR3 has 15 residues. V was pared by 4 bases and J by 3 bases, with 6 bases of the junction left unmatched. The DNA for the CDR3 is TGTGCCAGCAGTTCCCCGGGACAGGGGTTCTACGAGCAGTACTTC. This translates into CASSSPGQGFYEQYF.